This T cell receptor (beta chain) was documented in a study of T cell responses to AZD1222 COVID-19 vaccine. Here immunoSEQ multiplex PCR was the method, and the copy in TCRdb shows in-frame clones only, minus some. This table holds around 160,000 clones, roughly 89% found once. The germline V gene has CDR1 MDHEN and CDR2 SYDVKM. This CDR3 spans 14 amino acids. The V and J ends lost 6 bases and 8 bases, in that order; junction bases with no gene match: 7. Source: peripheral blood, taken on day 0 of AZD1222 vaccination. The chain combines TRBV28 with TRBJ1-4; 9 nucleotides match TRBD1. This TCR was recovered from an adult in good health. CDR3 in amino acids: CASRETGGWEKLFF. In nucleotides, the CDR3 is TGTGCCAGCAGGGAGACAGGGGGTTGGGAAAAACTGTTTTTT.